Sequencing of this T cell receptor beta chain was carried out in a study of T-cell reconstitution after alpha-beta-depleted transplantation in children. General study findings and limits: Expanded graft clones, several hundred of them, were reportedly the source of alpha-beta T cells about two months after transplant.

In regard to this clonotype: Its matching antigen is unknown.

The TCRbeta library was prepared with unique molecular identifiers. TCRdb independently ran MiXCR on the PCR reads; one entry per CDR3 protein. The sample has about 980,000 distinct CDR3 sequences; roughly 29% are singletons. The CDR3 sequence is 14 residues long. The V and J ends lost 2 bases and 8 bases respectively, with 13 bases between them. Germline assignment: CDR1 SEHNR and CDR2 FQNEAQ (reference sequence). Material: PBMCs, mostly from graft donor cells, obtained 360 days after TCRalphabeta/CD19-depleted stem cell transplant. The chain uses TRBV7-9 and TRBJ2-1; D is undetermined. This receptor was identified in a boy less than two years old who had a stem cell transplant for SCID, so the T cells may come from the graft donor. CDR3: CASSLTPSGDEQFF. CDR3 in DNA: TGTGCCAGCAGCTTAACCCCCAGTGGGGATGAGCAGTTCTTC.